The clone carrying this T cell receptor beta chain showed up just a few times. Antigen: not known. The time point was: healthy volunteer bleed at 2 weeks. The authors extracted total RNA from unfractionated whole blood. Germline lookup yields CDR1 MNHEY and CDR2 SMNVEV (reference sequence). The CDR3 spans 15 residues. The J segment lost 0 bases and the V segment lost 6 bases, leaving 8 bases of the junction unmatched. This sample was taken from a study of human T cells and chemical hapten exposure. Broader study findings: TCRs above 1 in 1000 frequency stayed constant with DPC sensitization.

From the RACE reads, TCRdb called clonotypes with MiXCR, one entry per CDR3 protein. The top ten hold around 3% of the sample, which has tens of thousands of distinct CDR3 sequences, approximately 9% seen once. The sequenced sample consisted of whole blood. The chain is built from TRBV27 and TRBJ2-7, with 7 bases that match TRBD1. The TCR was taken from a female donor in good health. Some clones in this sample may be carry-over from other donors' samples. The CDR3 DNA is TGTGCCAGCAGACCTATTCGGGACAGCTCCTACGAGCAGTACTTC. Translating it yields CASRPIRDSSYEQYF.